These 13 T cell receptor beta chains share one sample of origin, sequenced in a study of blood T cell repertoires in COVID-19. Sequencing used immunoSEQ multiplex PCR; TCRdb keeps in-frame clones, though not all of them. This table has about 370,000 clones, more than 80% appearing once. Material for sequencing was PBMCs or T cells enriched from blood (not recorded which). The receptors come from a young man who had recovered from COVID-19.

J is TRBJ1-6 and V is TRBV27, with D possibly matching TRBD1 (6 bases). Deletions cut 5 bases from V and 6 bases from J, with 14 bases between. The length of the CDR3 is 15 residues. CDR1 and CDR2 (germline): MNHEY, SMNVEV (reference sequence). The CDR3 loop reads CASSPETGFNSPLHF. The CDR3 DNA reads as TGTGCCAGCAGTCCCGAGACAGGTTTTAATTCACCCCTCCACTTT.

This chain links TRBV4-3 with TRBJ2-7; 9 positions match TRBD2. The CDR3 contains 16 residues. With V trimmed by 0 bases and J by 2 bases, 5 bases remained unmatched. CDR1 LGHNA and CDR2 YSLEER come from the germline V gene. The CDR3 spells CASSQDRQREAYEQYF. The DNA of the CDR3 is TGCGCCAGCAGCCAAGATCGACAGCGGGAGGCCTACGAGCAGTACTTC.

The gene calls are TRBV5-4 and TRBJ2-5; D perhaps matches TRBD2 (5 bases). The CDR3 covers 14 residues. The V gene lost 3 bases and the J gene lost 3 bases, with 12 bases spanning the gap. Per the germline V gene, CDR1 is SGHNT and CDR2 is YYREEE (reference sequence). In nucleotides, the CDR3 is TGTGCCAGCAGCTCCCTCGGAGGAGAAGAGACCCAGTACTTC. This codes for CASSSLGGEETQYF.

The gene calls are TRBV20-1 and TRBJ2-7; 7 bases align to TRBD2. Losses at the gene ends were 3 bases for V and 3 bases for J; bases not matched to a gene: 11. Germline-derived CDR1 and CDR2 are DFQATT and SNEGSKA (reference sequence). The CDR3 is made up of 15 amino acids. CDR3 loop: CSASVYRDYHYEQYF. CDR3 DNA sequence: TGCAGTGCTAGTGTCTACCGGGACTACCACTACGAGCAGTACTTC.

CDR3 amino acids: CASSRGLAGGRSEQFF. The CDR3 DNA sequence: TGTGCCAGCAGCCGGGGACTAGCGGGGGGGCGGAGTGAGCAGTTCTTC. The genes are TRBV3-1 (or the pseudogene TRBV3-2) and TRBJ2-1; 16 bases are shared with TRBD2. After removal of 4 bases from V and 9 bases from J, the junction contained 6 bases not matched to a gene. CDR1 is LGHDT and CDR2 is YNNKEL in the germline V gene (reference sequence). The CDR3 consists of 16 residues.

This CDR3 reads CASSSRPDRGRETQYF. DNA of the CDR3: TGTGCCAGCAGCTCCCGACCCGACAGGGGACGGGAGACCCAGTACTTC. V is TRBV9 and J is TRBJ2-5; 8 bases line up with TRBD1. This CDR3 has 16 residues. The V gene end was trimmed by 4 bases and the J gene end by 5 bases; junction bases not matched to a gene: 13. In germline, CDR1 is SGDLS, CDR2 YYNGEE.

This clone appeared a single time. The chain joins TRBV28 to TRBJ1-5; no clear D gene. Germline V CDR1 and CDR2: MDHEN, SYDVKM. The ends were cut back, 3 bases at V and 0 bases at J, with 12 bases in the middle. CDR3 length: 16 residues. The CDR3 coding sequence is TGTGCCAGCAGTTTGTTGCGGGTCGATAGCAATCAGCCCCAGCATTTT. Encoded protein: CASSLLRVDSNQPQHF.

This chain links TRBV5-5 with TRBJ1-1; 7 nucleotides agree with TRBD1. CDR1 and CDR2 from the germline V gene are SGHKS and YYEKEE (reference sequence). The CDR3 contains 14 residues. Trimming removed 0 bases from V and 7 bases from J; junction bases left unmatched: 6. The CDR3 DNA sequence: TGTGCCAGCAGCTTGGAGGGGGCGCGAGGTGAAGCTTTCTTT. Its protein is CASSLEGARGEAFF.

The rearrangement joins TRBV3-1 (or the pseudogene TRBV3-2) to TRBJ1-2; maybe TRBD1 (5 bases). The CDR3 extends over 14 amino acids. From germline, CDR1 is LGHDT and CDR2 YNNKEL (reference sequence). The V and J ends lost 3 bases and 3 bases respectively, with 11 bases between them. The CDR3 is CASSHRQNHYGYTF. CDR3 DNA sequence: TGTGCCAGCAGCCACAGACAGAACCACTATGGCTACACCTTC.

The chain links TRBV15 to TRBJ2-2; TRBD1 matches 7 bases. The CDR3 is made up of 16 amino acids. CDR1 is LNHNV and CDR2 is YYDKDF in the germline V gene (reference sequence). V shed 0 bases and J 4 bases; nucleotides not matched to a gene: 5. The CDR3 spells CATSRDRGYGTGELFF. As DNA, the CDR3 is TGTGCCACCAGCAGAGACAGGGGGTATGGCACCGGGGAGCTGTTTTTT.

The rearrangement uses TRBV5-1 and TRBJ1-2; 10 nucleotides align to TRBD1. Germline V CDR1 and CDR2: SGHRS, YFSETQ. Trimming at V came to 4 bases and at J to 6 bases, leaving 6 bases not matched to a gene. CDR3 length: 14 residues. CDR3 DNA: TGCGCCAGCAGCCCTTGGGACAGGGGTCATGGCTACACCTTC. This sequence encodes CASSPWDRGHGYTF.

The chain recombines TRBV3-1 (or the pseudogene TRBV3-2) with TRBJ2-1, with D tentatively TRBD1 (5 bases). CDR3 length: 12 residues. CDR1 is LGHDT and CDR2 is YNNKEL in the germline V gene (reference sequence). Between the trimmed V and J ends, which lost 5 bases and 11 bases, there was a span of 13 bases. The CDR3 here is CASSFRQSQQFF. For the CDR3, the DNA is TGTGCCAGCAGCTTCAGACAGTCCCAGCAGTTCTTC.

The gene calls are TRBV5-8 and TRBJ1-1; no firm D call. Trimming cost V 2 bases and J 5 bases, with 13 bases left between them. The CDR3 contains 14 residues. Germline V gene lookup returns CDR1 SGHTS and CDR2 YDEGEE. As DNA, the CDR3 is TGTGCCAGCAGCTTATCGTTCTCTAGGACTGAAGCTTTCTTT. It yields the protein CASSLSFSRTEAFF.